The 17 T cell receptor beta chains below all came from one sample that was sequenced in a study of blood T cell repertoires in COVID-19. Some clones are missing from TCRdb's copy, which holds only in-frame ones; the method was immunoSEQ multiplex PCR. The table has about 210,000 clones, more than 85% seen once. Sequencing was performed on peripheral blood. The source is a man in his forties with acute or convalescent COVID-19.

J is TRBJ2-7 and V is TRBV10-3; D is possibly TRBD2 (6 bases). Trimming took off 6 bases at V and 3 bases at J, with 18 bases between the two ends. The CDR3 loop spans 15 amino acids. CDR1 and CDR2 from the germline V gene are ENHRY and SYGVKD. The CDR3 nucleotides are TGTGCCATCAGCCCGGGACTCTCCCAAATCTACGAGCAGTACTTC. It translates to CAISPGLSQIYEQYF.

This clone has a single count. This chain links TRBV9 with TRBJ2-2; 13 nucleotides agree with TRBD2. This CDR3 spans 15 amino acids. V lost 5 bases, J lost 5 bases, and 3 bases stayed unmatched. Germline assignment: CDR1 SGDLS and CDR2 YYNGEE. In DNA form, the CDR3 reads TGTGCCAGCAGGATGACTAGCGGGGGGACCGGGGAGCTGTTTTTT. This translates into CASRMTSGGTGELFF.

The chain couples TRBV6-5 to TRBJ1-1; possible D gene TRBD1, 6 bases. The V gene's germline CDR1 is MNHEY and CDR2 SVGAGI. V was shortened by 6 bases and J by 3 bases, with 8 bases between the two germline ends. This CDR3 has 12 amino acids. Here the CDR3 DNA reads TGTGCCAGCAGGCGACAGGACACTGAAGCTTTCTTT. As protein: CASRRQDTEAFF.

V and J are TRBV18 and TRBJ1-5, with D tentatively TRBD1 (5 bases). The CDR3 is 15 residues long. Germline assignment: CDR1 KGHSH and CDR2 LQKENI. Trimming stripped 2 bases from V and 3 bases from J, with 11 bases between. The CDR3 DNA is TGTGCCAGCTCACCAGGACACGGATTCAATCAGCCCCAGCATTTT. Translation gives CASSPGHGFNQPQHF.

This sequence joins TRBV29-1 and TRBJ1-1; D uncertain. The CDR3 runs 12 residues. CDR1 is SQVTM, CDR2 ANQGSEA, per germline. Trimming shortened V by 2 bases and J by 7 bases, and 11 bases separated the two germline ends. CDR3 in amino acids: CSVERRHREAFF. Written as DNA, the CDR3 is TGCAGCGTTGAAAGACGACACCGTGAAGCTTTCTTT.

The chain carries TRBV20-1 and TRBJ2-3; 7 bases fit TRBD2. This CDR3 has 17 residues. The J segment lost 0 bases and the V segment lost 3 bases, leaving 12 bases of the junction unmatched. The germline V gene encodes CDR1 DFQATT and CDR2 SNEGSKA (reference sequence). CDR3 sequence: CSASSFPSGTSTDTQYF. In DNA form, the CDR3 reads TGCAGTGCTAGTTCCTTTCCTAGCGGAACTAGCACAGATACGCAGTATTTT.

This clone occurred a few times. The rearrangement joins TRBV27 to TRBJ2-3; D ambiguous. Germline CDR1 and CDR2: MNHEY and SMNVEV (reference sequence). This CDR3 has 11 amino acids. V lost 6 bases and J 4 bases, leaving 5 bases between the germline ends. The chain's CDR3 is CASRLSDTQYF. Written as DNA, the CDR3 is TGTGCCAGCAGACTATCAGATACGCAGTATTTT.

This chain joins TRBV7-2 and TRBJ1-3, with a tentative D call TRBD1 (5 bases). The CDR3 runs to 17 residues. Looked up from germline, CDR1 is SGHTA and CDR2 is FQGNSA. V shed 3 bases and J shed 0 bases, with 15 bases lying between them. The CDR3, as DNA: TGTGCCAGCAGCTTTTTGGGCACAGGCCTCTCTGGAAACACCATATATTTT. It codes for CASSFLGTGLSGNTIYF. The whole variable domain, remainder taken from reference TRBV7-2 and TRBJ1-3, is GAGVSQSPSNKVTEKGKDVELRCDPISGHTALYWYRQSLGQGLEFLIYFQGNSAPDKSGLPSDRFSAERTGGSVSTLTIQRTQQEDSAVYLCASSFLGTGLSGNTIYFGEGSWLTVV.

The chain couples TRBV5-4 to TRBJ1-1; D is possibly TRBD1 (6 bases). This CDR3 is built from 14 residues. Germline V gene lookup returns CDR1 SGHNT and CDR2 YYREEE (reference sequence). V dropped 0 bases and J dropped 1 base, with 7 bases sitting between them. The CDR3 here is CASSLETGNTEAFF. The CDR3 coding sequence is TGTGCCAGCAGCTTGGAGACAGGGAACACTGAAGCTTTCTTT.

V usage is TRBV7-2 and J usage is TRBJ1-1; 8 bases line up with TRBD1. The length of the CDR3 is 15 residues. V was pared by 0 bases and J by 12 bases, with 12 bases of the junction left unmatched. Germline V CDR1 and CDR2: SGHTA, FQGNSA. The CDR3 spells CASSLAQGGQGITFF. DNA of the CDR3: TGTGCCAGCAGCTTAGCCCAGGGTGGACAGGGTATAACTTTCTTT. The full variable domain, its missing parts supplied by reference TRBV7-2 and TRBJ1-1, is GAGVSQSPSNKVTEKGKDVELRCDPISGHTALYWYRQSLGQGLEFLIYFQGNSAPDKSGLPSDRFSAERTGGSVSTLTIQRTQQEDSAVYLCASSLAQGGQGITFFGQGTRLTVV.

The genes are TRBV29-1 and TRBJ2-1, with D maybe TRBD2 (7 bases). Germline CDR1 and CDR2: SQVTM and ANQGSEA. The CDR3 totals 15 residues. V dropped 7 bases and J dropped 4 bases, with 20 bases sitting between them. The CDR3 loop is CSGGAASGFYNEQFF. CDR3 sequence (DNA): TGCAGCGGGGGGGCCGCTAGCGGTTTTTACAATGAGCAGTTCTTC.

The chain is built from TRBV2 and TRBJ2-5; 13 bases agree with TRBD2. The germline CDR1 and CDR2 sequences are SNHLY and FYNNEI. The J segment lost 5 bases and the V segment lost 2 bases, leaving 11 bases of the junction unmatched. This CDR3 is built from 18 residues. The CDR3 sequence is CASSEWGTSGVRGETQYF. CDR3 bases: TGTGCCAGCAGTGAATGGGGGACTAGCGGGGTACGCGGCGAGACCCAGTACTTC. The whole variable domain, filled in from reference TRBV2 and TRBJ2-5, reads EPEVTQTPSHQVTQMGQEVILRCVPISNHLYFYWYRQILGQKVEFLVSFYNNEISEKSEIFDDQFSVERPDGSNFTLKIRSTKLEDSAMYFCASSEWGTSGVRGETQYFGPGTRLLVL.

The gene calls are TRBV3-1 (or the pseudogene TRBV3-2) and TRBJ2-1, with TRBD2 identical over 8 bases. Germline assignment: CDR1 LGHDT and CDR2 YNNKEL (reference sequence). The CDR3 has 15 amino acids. With V trimmed by 2 bases and J by 6 bases, 6 bases remained unmatched. The CDR3 sequence: CASSQIAGSLNEQFF. As DNA, the CDR3 is TGTGCCAGCAGCCAAATAGCGGGAAGTCTCAATGAGCAGTTCTTC.

The chain has TRBV28 and TRBJ1-5, with D possibly being TRBD1 (5 bases). Germline V CDR1 and CDR2: MDHEN, SYDVKM. Trimming left V 5 bases short and J 3 bases short, with 14 bases between. This CDR3 region has 15 residues. CDR3 sequence (DNA): TGTGCCAGCAGTGGACCAGGGAGGCCCAATCAGCCCCAGCATTTT. Its translation: CASSGPGRPNQPQHF. The full variable domain, in which reference TRBV28 and TRBJ1-5 provide the parts outside the CDR3, is DVKVTQSSRYLVKRTGEKVFLECVQDMDHENMFWYRQDPGLGLRLIYFSYDVKMKEKGDIPEGYSVSREKKERFSLILESASTNQTSMYLCASSGPGRPNQPQHFGDGTRLSIL.

This chain connects TRBV29-1 to TRBJ2-7, with 7 bases that match TRBD2. There are 12 residues in the CDR3. Losses at the gene ends were 3 bases for V and 5 bases for J; bases not matched to a gene: 4. Germline V gives CDR1 SQVTM, CDR2 ANQGSEA. CDR3 DNA: TGCAGCGTTGATTCGGCGGGAGACGAGCAGTACTTC. Amino acids: CSVDSAGDEQYF.

J is TRBJ1-4 and V is TRBV5-1; D is unresolved. The CDR3 is 15 residues long. The V gene's germline CDR1 is SGHRS and CDR2 YFSETQ. V was clipped by 0 bases and J by 5 bases, with 11 bases between them. CDR3 region: CASSLEGGLNEKLFF. CDR3 sequence (DNA): TGCGCCAGCAGCTTGGAGGGAGGCTTAAATGAAAAACTGTTTTTT.

The gene calls are TRBV29-1 and TRBJ2-7, with D perhaps matching TRBD1 (6 bases). Trimming removed 4 bases from V and 6 bases from J, with 19 bases in between. In germline, CDR1 is SQVTM, CDR2 ANQGSEA. The CDR3 extends over 14 amino acids. CDR3 sequence: CSVVFQGPNGEQYF. The DNA for the CDR3 is TGCAGCGTTGTCTTTCAGGGGCCAAATGGCGAGCAGTACTTC.